This TCR beta chain was sequenced during a study of cytomegalovirus exposure and HLA in healthy donors. Findings and limits, study-wide: Some V segments could not be told apart, so they were left out, TRBV6-2 and TRBV6-3 among them.

Both 60 Vbeta primers and 13 Jbeta primers went into the PCR. Assay: immunoSEQ multiplex PCR; the TCRdb copy retains only in-frame clones and omits some. Among approximately 190,000 clones listed, approximately 80% were seen once. In germline, CDR1 is MNHEY, CDR2 SMNVEV (reference sequence). V trimming: 4 bases; J trimming: 2 bases; junction bases outside the gene matches: 3. The CDR3 spans 16 residues. About this clone: Its target is not known.

The chain is built from TRBV27 and TRBJ1-3, with TRBD1 identical over 12 bases. Sequenced material: PBMCs. The receptor was isolated from a woman aged 18-30 years in good health and CMV-seronegative. CDR3 nucleotide sequence: TGTGCCAGCAGTTCGGGACAGGGGGCGCCTGGAAACACCATATATTTT. It encodes CASSSGQGAPGNTIYF.